This T cell receptor beta chain originates from a study of blood T cell repertoires in COVID-19 (dated by TCRdb to between 2020 and 2021). In the study overall: Samples covering the acute and convalescent phases of COVID-19 were provided by collaborators in the United States, Italy and Spain. Where available, HLA class I and class II types were obtained from metadata supplied by the sample provider rather than from assay-based typing. Nearly every sample came with metadata listing a de-identified subject ID, COVID-19 status, age in years and sex. The samples were drawn from the first 160 participants of the ongoing ImmuneRACE study and from over a thousand subjects provided by 6 global collaborators. The dataset comprised deeply sampled blood TCRbeta repertoires from subjects exposed to, actively infected with, or recovered from COVID-19. The material from the prospective study consisted of cDNA or gDNA derived from T cells, B-cell-depleted T cells, or PBMCs. The repertoires were released in a freely available public database intended as a resource for research on the immune response to SARS-CoV-2.

Broader findings and caveats from the paper: The quantity of clinical and demographic metadata differed by source and by participant and was supplied without curation.

CDR1 and CDR2 are read off the germline V gene as SGHRS and YFSETQ. The CDR3 covers 14 residues, taking in both the cysteine and the phenylalanine. Only CDR3 DNA is held: 42 bases, read in frame from base 1. V is cut by 0 bases and J by 3 bases, and the space between the germline ends is 7 bases. Concerning this clone itself: Its antigen remains unidentified. Base-call qualities are not available, and no considerably larger clone is one nucleotide away.

Participants in the prospective study were enrolled through a virtual design, were aged about 18 to 100 years, and lived in approximately 25 United States geographic areas. In the prospective study, participants were assigned to cohorts based on the clinical history participants reported in a screening survey and a study questionnaire. In the prospective study, mobile phlebotomists collected whole blood, serum and a nasopharyngeal or oropharyngeal swab from each participant. Additional blood draws and questionnaires over an approximately 2-month period could optionally be provided by prospective study participants. Before DNA extraction, blood samples from the prospective study were shipped at room temperature or frozen. TCRbeta CDR3 regions were amplified from genomic DNA by means of the immunoSEQ Assay, a bias-controlled multiplex PCR. Per the source publication's procedure: The number of nucleated cells in each sample was estimated by amplification of reference gene primers within the assay. To quantify the absolute abundance of each unique TCRbeta CDR3 rearrangement, sequence reads were collapsed and filtered. For each sample, productive Simpson clonality was calculated as the square root of Simpson's diversity index over productive rearrangements. What TCRdb holds here is the immuneACCESS table cut down to in-frame rearrangements. Part of the clones is not present; checked against another copy, under half of the missing clones reflect an unresolved V gene, and the others are unexplained. V and J calls and clone size are copied from that table; D and trimming were computed from the DNA. The sample contains 300,000 to 350,000 clones, about 90% of them found a single time. Approximately 4.5% of the sample is taken by the ten largest.

Sequencing input: PBMCs or T cells enriched from blood (not recorded which). This clonotype was obtained from a woman aged 18-29 years with acute COVID-19. The chain is assembled from TRBV5-1 and TRBJ1-3; confidence is insufficient to name the D gene. The nucleotides are TGCGCCAGCAGCTTGGACGAGTTTGGAAACACCATATATTTT. This sequence encodes CASSLDEFGNTIYF.